This TCR beta chain emerged from a study of post-analysis software for immune sequencing data. Study-level results: The authors found that F measure strongly co-clustered same-batch samples. Five or six TRBV segments, TRBV5-6, TRBV5-1 and TRBV20-1 among them, were found more frequent in patients than controls.

Prepared TCR beta cDNA libraries contained unique molecular identifiers. TCRdb analysed the PCR reads with MiXCR anew, one entry per CDR3 protein. This sample has hundreds of thousands of distinct CDR3 sequences; over 45% occur once, and the top ten carry 10% to 12%. CDR3 length equals 14 residues. Germline V gives CDR1 SGHDT, CDR2 YYEEEE. V lost 3 bases to trimming and J lost 2 bases; unmatched junction nucleotides: 4. Worth noting for this clonotype: Antigen unknown.

The rearrangement links TRBV5-6 to TRBJ2-7, with 8 nucleotides matching TRBD2. The sequence derives from a girl under 10 years old with multiple sclerosis. Material for sequencing was blood. In DNA form, the CDR3 reads TGTGCCAGCAGCTCACGAGCGGGAGCCTACGAGCAGTACTTC. It is translated as CASSSRAGAYEQYF.